This T cell receptor (beta chain) was captured in a study of regulatory T cells in long-lasting Graves disease. HTBI primers from iRepertoire and Arm-PCR of CDR3 regions yielded the TCR beta libraries. One entry per CDR3 protein results from TCRdb running MiXCR on the multiplex PCR reads. The sample lists 530,000 or so distinct CDR3 sequences; roughly 12% were seen once. Germline CDR1 and CDR2: SEHNR and FQNEAQ (reference sequence). The CDR3 loop spans 15 amino acids. Trimming cost V 5 bases and J 11 bases, with 19 bases left between them. The sample's time point: newly diagnosed GD, antithyroid drugs for less than 3 months. Preparation of the TCR library used RNA extracted from PBMCs. Study-level points and caveats: Persistent patients had a count of shared public clonotypes (about 2,700) that exceeded that of new patients (approximately 920).

This clonotype was picked up a small number of times. Its target is unknown. These data are also associated with another study on T cells in Graves' hyperthyroidism and ophthalmopathy. In that study: The HTBI primer set was used in a first-round RT-PCR of the TCR CDR3.

The chain recombines TRBV7-9 with TRBJ1-6; TRBD1 might be the D (6 bases). This clonotype was sampled from a man aged 25-45 years with Graves disease. Sequencing used peripheral blood mononuclear cells (PBMCs), obtained at new diagnosis, from a patient treated with antithyroid drugs. The CDR3 region is CASSTGSSRVAPLHF. CDR3 DNA: TGTGCCAGCAGCACAGGGTCTTCAAGGGTGGCACCCCTCCACTTT.